These 26 T cell receptor beta chains were all obtained from the same sample, sequenced in a study of blood T cell repertoires in COVID-19. TCRdb's table, derived via immunoSEQ multiplex PCR, lists solely in-frame clones and lacks some. The sample carries some 290,000 clones, about nine tenths recorded once. The material sequenced was peripheral blood. Receptor source: a woman aged 50 to 60 who had recovered from COVID-19.

A single count supports this clone. The chain is built from TRBV7-8 and TRBJ2-1, with TRBD2 matching 14 bases. CDR1 SGHVS and CDR2 FQNEAQ come from the germline V gene. The CDR3 is 17 residues long. Germline trimming cut 0 bases from V and 9 bases from J; bases unmatched to any gene: 7. CDR3 in amino acids: CASSLALGTSGSGEQFF. The CDR3 nucleotides read TGTGCCAGCAGCTTAGCGCTTGGGACTAGCGGGAGTGGTGAGCAGTTCTTC.

This rearrangement joins TRBV6-2 or TRBV6-3 to TRBJ1-3; 7 nucleotides match TRBD1. Trimming removed 5 bases from V and 4 bases from J; junction bases left unmatched: 8. There are 15 residues in the CDR3. Per the germline V gene, CDR1 is MNHEY and CDR2 is SVGEGT. CDR3: CASSDPGQRGNTIYF. The CDR3 DNA follows: TGTGCCAGCAGTGATCCGGGACAGAGGGGAAACACCATATATTTT.

This chain joins TRBV19 and TRBJ1-1; D is possibly TRBD1 (5 bases). Trimming left V 1 base short and J 0 bases short, with 12 bases between. The CDR3 totals 16 residues. Germline lookup yields CDR1 LNHDA and CDR2 SQIVND (reference sequence). As DNA, the CDR3 is TGTGCCAGTAGTATAGGGTTAGGGGCCTTGAACACTGAAGCTTTCTTT. It specifies CASSIGLGALNTEAFF.

The V call is TRBV19, the J call TRBJ1-2, with D unclear. CDR1 is LNHDA and CDR2 is SQIVND in the germline V gene (reference sequence). The V and J ends lost 2 bases and 3 bases respectively, with 7 bases between them. The CDR3 extends over 13 amino acids. For the CDR3, the DNA is TGTGCCAGTAGTATACGGGAGTACTATGGCTACACCTTC. It translates to CASSIREYYGYTF.

A single count supports this clone. The chain links TRBV6-2 or TRBV6-3 to TRBJ1-5, with 9 nucleotides matching TRBD1. After removal of 2 bases from V and 3 bases from J, the junction contained 8 bases not matched to a gene. Germline V lookup: CDR1 MNHEY, CDR2 SVGEGT. This CDR3 comprises 17 residues. The CDR3: CASSYAGQGRANQPQHF. In DNA, the CDR3 is TGTGCCAGCAGTTACGCGGGACAGGGTAGAGCCAATCAGCCCCAGCATTTT.

The chain couples TRBV5-1 to TRBJ2-7; D might be TRBD2 (5 bases). Germline CDR1 and CDR2: SGHRS and YFSETQ. Trimming took 0 bases from V and 5 from J, leaving 15 bases between them. The CDR3 totals 15 residues. The CDR3 spells CASSLERSLGNEQYF. CDR3 nucleotides: TGCGCCAGCAGCTTGGAGAGGTCCCTCGGGAACGAGCAGTACTTC.

The chain couples TRBV28 to TRBJ2-7; D possibly corresponds to TRBD1 (6 bases). V was shortened by 0 bases and J by 0 bases, with 6 bases between the two germline ends. Germline V CDR1 and CDR2: MDHEN, SYDVKM. The CDR3 extends over 14 amino acids. The CDR3: CASSLWDSSYEQYF. For the CDR3, the DNA is TGTGCCAGCAGTTTATGGGACAGCTCCTACGAGCAGTACTTC.

This sequence joins TRBV5-4 and TRBJ2-1; D uncertain. The CDR3 covers 13 residues. The germline V gene encodes CDR1 SGHNT and CDR2 YYREEE (reference sequence). Deletions cut 1 base from V and 5 bases from J, with 7 bases between. CDR3 loop: CASSLIQDNEQFF. Written as DNA, the CDR3 is TGTGCCAGCAGCTTGATCCAGGACAATGAGCAGTTCTTC.

This clone is a singleton in its sample. V and J are TRBV28 and TRBJ1-2; possible D gene TRBD1, 6 bases. V was pared by 7 bases and J by 2 bases, with 8 bases between. Germline CDR1 reads MDHEN; CDR2 reads SYDVKM. The CDR3 has 12 amino acids. CDR3 in amino acids: CASNQGNYGYTF. In nucleotides, the CDR3 is TGTGCCAGCAATCAGGGGAACTATGGCTACACCTTC.

This clone was observed once. This chain links TRBV10-3 with TRBJ2-7, with no clear D. Deletions cut 10 bases from V and 0 bases from J, with 16 bases between. Germline CDR1 and CDR2: ENHRY and SYGVKD. The CDR3 is 14 residues long. The CDR3 region has the DNA TGTGCCAGGTACCCGAGGCCTAGCTCCTACGAGCAGTACTTC. Its translation: CARYPRPSSYEQYF.

The chain employs TRBV5-1 and TRBJ2-7; TRBD2 matches 8 bases. The V segment lost 5 bases and the J segment 2 bases; nucleotides outside the gene matches: 6. This CDR3 has 14 residues. Germline V lookup: CDR1 SGHRS, CDR2 YFSETQ. CDR3: CASRAAGGAYEQYF. In DNA, the CDR3 is TGCGCCAGCAGGGCTGCGGGGGGAGCCTACGAGCAGTACTTC.

The J gene is TRBJ1-2, the V gene TRBV2, with D possibly being TRBD1 (6 bases). V dropped 5 bases and J dropped 6 bases, with 10 bases sitting between them. CDR1 is SNHLY and CDR2 is FYNNEI in the germline V gene. The CDR3 sequence is 12 residues long. This CDR3 reads CASSRGANGYTF. The DNA for the CDR3 is TGTGCCAGCAGTCGGGGGGCAAATGGCTACACCTTC.

The chain joins TRBV6-6 to TRBJ1-1; D is unresolved. CDR3 length: 14 residues. V lost 3 bases and J 4 bases, leaving 12 bases between the germline ends. CDR1 is MNHNY, CDR2 SVGAGI, per germline (reference sequence). The CDR3 nucleotides are TGTGCCAGCAGTTATTTTACTGAGGGCACTGAAGCTTTCTTT. This gives the protein CASSYFTEGTEAFF.

J is TRBJ2-1 and V is TRBV6-2 or TRBV6-3, with TRBD2 identical over 11 bases. Germline CDR1 is MNHEY and CDR2 is SVGEGT. The CDR3 is made up of 15 amino acids. J was trimmed by 7 bases and V by 6 bases; bases with no gene match: 8. CDR3 nucleotide sequence: TGTGCCAGCAGCCCCGCTAGCGGGGGGAGAAATGAGCAGTTCTTC. It yields the protein CASSPASGGRNEQFF.

The V gene is TRBV11-3, the J gene TRBJ1-3, with TRBD1 as a possible D gene (6 bases). The CDR3 is 14 residues long. V lost 5 bases to trimming and J lost 0 bases, with 8 bases between them. Looked up from germline, CDR1 is SGHNT and CDR2 is YENEEA. The CDR3 region is CASSLDSSGNTIYF. The CDR3 DNA reads as TGTGCCAGCAGCCTGGACAGCTCTGGAAACACCATATATTTT. Full variable domain (rest looked up from reference TRBV11-3 and TRBJ1-3): EAGVVQSPRYKIIEKKQPVAFWCNPISGHNTLYWYLQNLGQGPELLIRYENEEAVDDSQLPKDRFSAERLKGVDSTLKIQPAELGDSAVYLCASSLDSSGNTIYFGEGSWLTVV.

This clone was counted once. The V gene is TRBV5-1, the J gene TRBJ1-6, with 9 bases fitting TRBD1. The CDR3 length is 21 residues. V lost 0 bases, J lost 0 bases, and 13 bases stayed unmatched. Germline V gene lookup returns CDR1 SGHRS and CDR2 YFSETQ. In DNA, the CDR3 is TGCGCCAGCAGCTTGGGTCGGGGACAGGGAGAGGGGATCTCCTATAATTCACCCCTCCACTTT. It yields the protein CASSLGRGQGEGISYNSPLHF.

CDR3 bases: TGTGCCATCAGTGTGGGGGCTTCTCGGGATCAAGAGACCCAGTACTTC. It translates to CAISVGASRDQETQYF. The chain recombines TRBV10-3 with TRBJ2-5, with D possibly matching TRBD1 (6 bases). From germline, CDR1 is ENHRY and CDR2 SYGVKD. The CDR3 is made up of 16 amino acids. V lost 4 bases, J lost 2 bases, and 17 bases lay in between.

This chain joins TRBV4-1 and TRBJ2-7, with 9 bases lining up with TRBD1. With V trimmed by 0 bases and J by 10 bases, 10 bases remained unmatched. The CDR3 is 15 residues long. Germline assignment: CDR1 MGHRA and CDR2 YSYEKL. The CDR3 sequence is CASSQDLMGQGGQYF. The CDR3 coding sequence is TGCGCCAGCAGCCAAGATCTAATGGGACAGGGCGGACAGTACTTC.

The rearrangement uses TRBV6-5 and TRBJ1-2; TRBD1 might be the D (5 bases). V was pared by 6 bases and J by 4 bases, with 15 bases between. The CDR3 covers 14 residues. Germline loops: CDR1 MNHEY, CDR2 SVGAGI. The CDR3 region has the DNA TGTGCCAGCAGGGGGGGTACAACGCCCTATGGCTACACCTTC. This translates into CASRGGTTPYGYTF.

DNA for the CDR3: TGTGCCAGCAGCCGTGATATGGGAGGCACTGAAGCTTTCTTT. Amino acids: CASSRDMGGTEAFF. This chain links TRBV7-9 with TRBJ1-1; D unresolved. The CDR3 contains 14 residues. Germline CDR1 SEHNR, CDR2 FQNEAQ (reference sequence). Trimming stripped 5 bases from V and 4 bases from J, with 14 bases between.

This clone was seen a single time. The chain couples TRBV2 to TRBJ2-3; 8 bases are shared with TRBD2. This CDR3 contains 15 residues. Per the germline V gene, CDR1 is SNHLY and CDR2 is FYNNEI. Losses at the gene ends were 5 bases for V and 4 bases for J; bases not matched to a gene: 8. The CDR3 here is CASSRGAGVSDTQYF. Here the CDR3 DNA reads TGTGCCAGCAGTCGGGGAGCGGGGGTTTCAGATACGCAGTATTTT.

This sequence joins TRBV10-3 and TRBJ2-7; 7 nucleotides match TRBD2. Germline CDR1 reads ENHRY; CDR2 reads SYGVKD. The CDR3 loop spans 16 amino acids. V trimming: 0 bases; J trimming: 5 bases; junction bases outside the gene matches: 10. The CDR3 is CAISESMGGRFNEQYF. The CDR3 region has the DNA TGTGCCATCAGTGAGTCGATGGGAGGGAGGTTCAACGAGCAGTACTTC.

The genes are TRBV6-4 and TRBJ2-7, with 9 bases that match TRBD1. Germline assignment: CDR1 MRHNA and CDR2 SNTAGT. The CDR3 covers 14 residues. With V trimmed by 6 bases and J by 0 bases, 3 bases remained unmatched. CDR3 region: CASRGTGSSYEQYF. The CDR3 DNA follows: TGTGCCAGCAGAGGGACAGGGAGCTCCTACGAGCAGTACTTC.

The chain is built from TRBV5-4 and TRBJ1-5, with D possibly TRBD1 on 5 matching bases. This CDR3 is 15 amino acids long. Germline CDR1 and CDR2: SGHNT and YYREEE (reference sequence). The germline V and J ends were trimmed by 5 bases and 4 bases, with 16 bases remaining between them. CDR3 protein: CASSYGGDSNQPQHF. In DNA, the CDR3 is TGTGCCAGCAGTTACGGGGGGGACTCTAATCAGCCCCAGCATTTT. Drawing the rest from reference TRBV5-4 and TRBJ1-5, the complete variable domain is ETGVTQSPTHLIKTRGQQVTLRCSSQSGHNTVSWYQQALGQGPQFIFQYYREEENGRGNFPPRFSGLQFPNYSSELNVNALELDDSALYLCASSYGGDSNQPQHFGDGTRLSIL.

The gene calls are TRBV9 and TRBJ2-1; 13 bases align to TRBD2. V lost 3 bases, J lost 8 bases, and 2 bases stayed unmatched. This CDR3 spans 14 amino acids. Germline V gene sequence: CDR1 SGDLS, CDR2 YYNGEE. The CDR3 protein is CASSGTSGGYEQFF. The CDR3 DNA sequence: TGTGCCAGCAGCGGGACTAGCGGGGGCTATGAGCAGTTCTTC.

The chain is built from TRBV6-2 or TRBV6-3 and TRBJ2-5; D might be TRBD2 (6 bases). Trimming cost V 2 bases and J 2 bases, with 9 bases left between them. The CDR3 length is 14 residues. Germline assignment: CDR1 MNHEY and CDR2 SVGEGT. CDR3 residues: CASSYRGNQETQYF. CDR3 nucleotide sequence: TGTGCCAGCAGTTACCGGGGGAATCAAGAGACCCAGTACTTC.